Listed here are 18 T cell receptor beta chains from one sample, sequenced in a study of Graves' ophthalmopathy and Graves' hyperthyroidism. The sequenced template was RNA, covering the TCR beta CDR3 region. Investigators did first-round RT-PCR with HTBI primers, then second-round multiplex PCR. MiXCR, applied by TCRdb to the multiplex PCR reads, yields one record per CDR3 protein. In the table there are around 1.1 million distinct CDR3 sequences, 35% to 40% of which are singletons. The sample was peripheral blood or thyroid tissue (not recorded which). Source of these receptors: an adult man with Graves' hyperthyroidism.

The chain carries TRBV7-2 and TRBJ2-6, with 7 bases fitting TRBD2. The CDR3 consists of 17 residues. The ends lost 3 bases at V and 4 bases at J; junction bases unmatched: 9. Per the germline V gene, CDR1 is SGHTA and CDR2 is FQGNSA. The CDR3 coding sequence is TGTGCCAGCAGCTTCGGCGGGGGAATGGGGGGGGCCAACGTCCTGACTTTC. Its translation is CASSFGGGMGGANVLTF.

This chain joins TRBV7-2 and TRBJ2-3, with 8 bases aligning to TRBD1. V lost 3 bases, J lost 6 bases, and 5 bases stayed unmatched. Germline V lookup: CDR1 SGHTA, CDR2 FQGNSA. The CDR3 covers 14 residues. This CDR3 is CASSFIRTGDTQYF. DNA for the CDR3: TGTGCCAGCAGCTTCATCCGGACAGGGGATACGCAGTATTTT.

This clonotype was seen only once. The rearrangement links TRBV20-1 to TRBJ2-7, with 7 bases identical to TRBD2. Germline CDR1 is DFQATT and CDR2 is SNEGSKA (reference sequence). Trimming removed 1 base from V and 1 base from J; junction bases left unmatched: 4. The CDR3 runs to 14 residues. The CDR3: CSARGPSGSYEQYF. CDR3 in DNA: TGCAGTGCTAGAGGGCCTAGCGGTTCCTACGAGCAGTACTTC.

V is TRBV7-2 and J is TRBJ1-6; no clear D gene. V was trimmed by 0 bases and J by 7 bases, leaving 7 bases between them. The V gene's germline CDR1 is SGHTA and CDR2 FQGNSA. This CDR3 spans 14 amino acids. CDR3 sequence: CASSLALRNSPLHF. Here the CDR3 DNA reads TGTGCCAGCAGCTTAGCGTTAAGGAATTCACCCCTCCACTTT.

The chain joins TRBV12-3 or TRBV12-4 to TRBJ1-5, with D possibly matching TRBD1 (6 bases). V dropped 6 bases and J dropped 5 bases, with 23 bases sitting between them. This CDR3 is built from 17 residues. The chain's CDR3 is CASRNDWTDPRDQPQHF. The CDR3 nucleotides are TGTGCCAGCAGAAACGATTGGACAGACCCTAGGGATCAGCCCCAGCATTTT.

Of note for this clonotype: A much more abundant neighbour one base away suggests this may be a read error. It is unclear where the CDR3 begins or ends on the DNA, so no DNA is shown, and the CDR3 is as TCRdb lists it. V is TRBV29-1 and J is TRBJ2-7; the listed D gene, TRBD1, was not tested against the DNA. Per the germline V gene, CDR1 is SQVTM and CDR2 is ANQGSEA. 13 amino acids form the CDR3, both terminal residues included. CDR3 sequence reads: CSVSLDRAYERYF.

In its sample, this clonotype was seen many times. J is TRBJ2-7 and V is TRBV7-9, with a possible D match to TRBD2 (6 bases). CDR3 length: 16 residues. Between the trimmed V and J ends, which lost 5 bases and 1 base, there was a span of 18 bases. Germline lookup yields CDR1 SEHNR and CDR2 FQNEAQ (reference sequence). CDR3 residues: CASSPPWRGQSYEQYF. In nucleotides, the CDR3 is TGTGCCAGCAGCCCGCCCTGGCGGGGCCAGTCCTACGAGCAGTACTTC.

The chain links TRBV6-5 to TRBJ2-2; possible D gene TRBD1, 6 bases. This CDR3 spans 14 amino acids. V dropped 6 bases and J dropped 4 bases, with 12 bases sitting between them. CDR1 and CDR2 from the germline V gene are MNHEY and SVGAGI. The CDR3 here is CASRSGTRTGELFF. For the CDR3, the DNA is TGTGCCAGCAGGTCCGGGACACGCACCGGGGAGCTGTTTTTT.

This clonotype was picked up many times. The chain joins TRBV7-9 to TRBJ2-2; D is perhaps TRBD1 (5 bases). Germline CDR1 is SEHNR and CDR2 is FQNEAQ (reference sequence). This CDR3 region has 15 residues. Trimming took off 3 bases at V and 4 bases at J, with 12 bases between the two ends. The CDR3 region has the DNA TGTGCCAGCAGCTTCTCGACAGCCGCCACCGGGGAGCTGTTTTTT. Its protein product is CASSFSTAATGELFF.

This clonotype was counted once. V and J are TRBV29-1 and TRBJ1-1; a weak D match, TRBD1 (5 bases). Germline V gene sequence: CDR1 SQVTM, CDR2 ANQGSEA. The CDR3 length is 13 residues. V was cut by 5 bases and J by 4 bases, with 14 bases left in between. The CDR3, as DNA: TGCAGCGTTTGGGACGGGGTTGGCACTGAAGCTTTCTTT. Amino acid sequence: CSVWDGVGTEAFF.

Concerning this clonotype: The junction shows a germline mismatch at one end, possibly a read error. The chain couples TRBV7-2 to TRBJ1-5; 9 nucleotides align to TRBD1. Germline CDR1 and CDR2: SGHTA and FQGNSA. CDR3 length: 17 residues. The CDR3 spells CATSPHRGPLSNQPQHF. CDR3 DNA sequence: TGTGCCACCAGCCCTCACAGGGGGCCGCTGAGCAATCAGCCCCAGCATTTT.

For this clonotype: With a much larger clone just one base away, this may be a read error. The chain joins TRBV5-4 to TRBJ1-6; the D is unclear. This CDR3 has 15 amino acids. Germline CDR1 is SGHNT and CDR2 is YYREEE (reference sequence). V lost 0 bases, J lost 7 bases, and 11 bases lay in between. In DNA form, the CDR3 reads TGTGCCAGCAGCTTGGTTAGGAGTGTGAATTCACCCCTCCACTTT. This sequence encodes CASSLVRSVNSPLHF.

The chain joins TRBV20-1 to TRBJ1-5, with a weak D call TRBD1 (5 bases). From germline, CDR1 is DFQATT and CDR2 SNEGSKA (reference sequence). Deletions cut 8 bases from V and 0 bases from J, with 14 bases between. The CDR3 consists of 14 residues. The CDR3 spells CSSLEGSSNQPQHF. DNA of the CDR3: TGCAGTTCACTCGAGGGGTCTAGCAATCAGCCCCAGCATTTT.

This chain uses TRBV12-3 or TRBV12-4 with TRBJ1-3; D gene uncertain. The CDR3 extends over 14 amino acids. V lost 4 bases and J 0 bases, leaving 7 bases between the germline ends. CDR3 amino acids: CASSSLVSGNTIYF. For the CDR3, the DNA is TGTGCCAGCAGTTCACTTGTCTCTGGAAACACCATATATTTT.

This clonotype was seen a few times. This rearrangement joins TRBV4-3 to TRBJ2-5, with 9 bases matching TRBD1. Germline CDR1 LGHNA, CDR2 YSLEER. V was pared by 3 bases and J by 5 bases, with 7 bases of the junction left unmatched. CDR3 length equals 15 residues. The DNA for the CDR3 is TGCGCCAGCAGCCATGACACAGGGGGCTTCGAGACCCAGTACTTC. Translation: CASSHDTGGFETQYF.

The rearrangement uses TRBV29-1 and TRBJ2-7, with D unresolved. Germline CDR1 and CDR2: SQVTM and ANQGSEA. Trimming took 4 bases from V and 2 from J, leaving 24 bases between them. This CDR3 contains 17 residues. CDR3 sequence: CSVVVSGRAEPAYEQYF. Here the CDR3 DNA reads TGCAGCGTTGTGGTTTCAGGTAGGGCCGAACCAGCCTACGAGCAGTACTTC.

Many counts were recorded for this clonotype. The chain joins TRBV7-2 to TRBJ2-5; D possibly corresponds to TRBD1 (7 bases). The germline V gene has CDR1 SGHTA and CDR2 FQGNSA. The germline V and J ends were trimmed by 8 bases and 6 bases, with 25 bases remaining between them. The CDR3 contains 16 residues. The CDR3 loop is CASGLGGGAAGKTQYF. The CDR3 DNA reads as TGTGCCAGCGGGTTAGGGGGCGGGGCCGCGGGAAAGACCCAGTACTTC.

In its sample, this clonotype was seen a few times. CDR3 protein: CGGQDSGNTIYF. DNA of the CDR3: TGTGGAGGACAGGACTCTGGAAACACCATATATTTT. This chain connects TRBV7-8 to TRBJ1-3; 7 nucleotides agree with TRBD1. CDR1 is SGHVS, CDR2 FQNEAQ, per germline. The CDR3 sequence is 12 residues long.